This TCR beta chain was recovered during a study of graft-versus-host responses after intestinal transplantation. Study in general: Recipients underwent multivisceral, liver-intestinal, or isolated intestinal transplants. Recipients were all induced with anti-thymocyte globulin, then given tacrolimus and steroids for around three years. General study results and limits: GvH clones detected in recipient marrow included some appearing first in ileum or blood. The study associated peak circulating GvH clone levels with early post-transplant HvG declines.

The CDR3 extends over 14 amino acids. CDR1 is MNHEY, CDR2 SMNVEV, per germline (reference sequence). V lost 7 bases to trimming and J lost 8 bases; unmatched junction nucleotides: 13. Measured with immunoSEQ multiplex PCR; TCRdb has only the in-frame clones, and not every one. The sample includes around 100,000 clones, about 90% of them seen just once. With regard to this clone: The antigen is undetermined.

This TCR derives from a human donor who received an intestinal transplant. Specimen: unstimulated CD4+ T cells sorted from spleen or lymph node cells, collected before intestinal transplant. The genes are TRBV27 and TRBJ1-2; 7 nucleotides align to TRBD1. The CDR3 loop is CASNIRQGGGGYTF. In nucleotides, the CDR3 is TGTGCCAGCAACATTCGACAGGGAGGGGGCGGCTACACCTTC.